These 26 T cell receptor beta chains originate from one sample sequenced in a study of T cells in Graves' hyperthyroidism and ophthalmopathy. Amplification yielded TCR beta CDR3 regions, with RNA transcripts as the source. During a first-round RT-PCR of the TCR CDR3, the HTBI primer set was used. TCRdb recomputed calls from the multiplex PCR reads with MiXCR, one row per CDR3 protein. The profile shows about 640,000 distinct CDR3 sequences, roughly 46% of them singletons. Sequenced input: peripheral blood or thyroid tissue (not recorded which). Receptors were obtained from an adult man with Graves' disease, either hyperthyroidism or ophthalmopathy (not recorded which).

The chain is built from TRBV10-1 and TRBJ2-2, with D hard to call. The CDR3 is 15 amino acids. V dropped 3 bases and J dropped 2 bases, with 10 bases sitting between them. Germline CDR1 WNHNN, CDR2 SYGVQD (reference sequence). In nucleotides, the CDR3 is TGCGCCAGCAGTGACGTGGAAACCAACACCGGGGAGCTGTTTTTT. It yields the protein CASSDVETNTGELFF.

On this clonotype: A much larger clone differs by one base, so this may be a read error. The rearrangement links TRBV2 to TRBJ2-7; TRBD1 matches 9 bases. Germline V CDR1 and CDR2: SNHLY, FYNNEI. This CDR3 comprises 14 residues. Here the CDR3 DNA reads TGTACCAGCAGTGAAGAGGACAGGGGCGGAGAGCAGTACTTC. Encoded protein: CTSSEEDRGGEQYF.

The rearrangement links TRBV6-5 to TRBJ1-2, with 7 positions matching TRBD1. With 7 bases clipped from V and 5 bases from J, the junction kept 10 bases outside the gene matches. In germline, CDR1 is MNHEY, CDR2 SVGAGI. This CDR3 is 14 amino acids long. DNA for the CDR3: TGTGCCAGCATAGGGGGGACAGACTTATATGGCTACACCTTC. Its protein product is CASIGGTDLYGYTF.

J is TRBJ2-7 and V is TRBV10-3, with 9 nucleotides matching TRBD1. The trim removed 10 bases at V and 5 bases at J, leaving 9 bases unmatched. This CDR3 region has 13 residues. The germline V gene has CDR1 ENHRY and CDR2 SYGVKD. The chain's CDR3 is CASSTGTGHEQYF. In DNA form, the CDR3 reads TGTGCCAGCAGCACCGGGACAGGGCACGAGCAGTACTTC.

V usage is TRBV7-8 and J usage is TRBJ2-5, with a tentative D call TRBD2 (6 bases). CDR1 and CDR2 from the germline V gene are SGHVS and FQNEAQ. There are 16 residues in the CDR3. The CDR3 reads CARGPDPSGVRETQYF. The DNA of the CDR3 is TGTGCTAGAGGCCCCGACCCGTCGGGAGTTCGAGAGACCCAGTACTTC.

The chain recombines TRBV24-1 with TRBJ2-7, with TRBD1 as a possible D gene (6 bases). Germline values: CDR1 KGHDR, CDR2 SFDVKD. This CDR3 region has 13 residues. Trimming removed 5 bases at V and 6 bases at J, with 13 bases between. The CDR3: CATSAGATSEQYF. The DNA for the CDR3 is TGTGCCACCAGTGCAGGGGCCACCTCCGAGCAGTACTTC.

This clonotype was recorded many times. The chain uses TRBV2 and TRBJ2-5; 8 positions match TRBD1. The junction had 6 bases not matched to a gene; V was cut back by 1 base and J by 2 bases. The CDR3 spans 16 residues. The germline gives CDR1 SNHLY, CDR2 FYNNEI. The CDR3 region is CASSEGTNRGQETQYF. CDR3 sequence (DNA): TGTGCCAGCAGTGAAGGGACCAACAGGGGGCAAGAGACCCAGTACTTC.

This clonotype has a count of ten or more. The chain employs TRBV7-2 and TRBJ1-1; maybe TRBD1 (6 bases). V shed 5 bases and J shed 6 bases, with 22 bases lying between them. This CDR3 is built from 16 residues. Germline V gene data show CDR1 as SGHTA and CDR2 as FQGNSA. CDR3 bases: TGTGCCAGCAGCCTCCAGGGGCAGGGTAGGGGCGCTGAAGCTTTCTTT. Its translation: CASSLQGQGRGAEAFF.

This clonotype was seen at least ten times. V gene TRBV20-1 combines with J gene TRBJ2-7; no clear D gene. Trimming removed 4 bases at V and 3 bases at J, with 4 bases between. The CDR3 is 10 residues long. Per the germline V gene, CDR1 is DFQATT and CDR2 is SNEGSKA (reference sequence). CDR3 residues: CSAIHYEQYF. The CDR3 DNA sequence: TGCAGTGCTATCCACTACGAGCAGTACTTC.

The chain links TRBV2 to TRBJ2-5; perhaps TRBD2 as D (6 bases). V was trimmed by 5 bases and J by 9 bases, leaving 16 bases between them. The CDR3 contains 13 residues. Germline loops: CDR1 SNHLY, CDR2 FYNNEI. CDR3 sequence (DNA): TGTGCCAGCAGTTACTCGGGGTGGGAGGCCCAGTACTTC. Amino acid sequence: CASSYSGWEAQYF.

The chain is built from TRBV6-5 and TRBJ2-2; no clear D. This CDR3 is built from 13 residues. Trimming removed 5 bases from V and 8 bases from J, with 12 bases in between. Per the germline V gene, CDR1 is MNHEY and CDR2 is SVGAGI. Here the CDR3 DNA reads TGTGCCAGCAGTCCCCGCTCACAGGGGGAGCTGTTTTTT. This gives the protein CASSPRSQGELFF.

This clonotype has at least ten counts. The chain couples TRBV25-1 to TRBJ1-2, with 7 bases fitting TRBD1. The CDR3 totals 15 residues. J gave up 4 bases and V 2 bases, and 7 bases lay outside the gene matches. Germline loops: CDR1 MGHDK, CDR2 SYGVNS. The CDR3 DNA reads TGTGCCAGCAGTGAAACAGGGGAGGGTGGCTATGGCTACACCTTC. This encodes CASSETGEGGYGYTF.

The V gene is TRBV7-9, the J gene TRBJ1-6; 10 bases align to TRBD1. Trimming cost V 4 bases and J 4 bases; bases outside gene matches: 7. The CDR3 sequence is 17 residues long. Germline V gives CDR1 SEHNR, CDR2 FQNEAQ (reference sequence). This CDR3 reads CASSSERDRGYNSPLHF. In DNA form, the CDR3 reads TGTGCCAGCAGCTCAGAACGGGACAGGGGTTATAATTCACCCCTCCACTTT.

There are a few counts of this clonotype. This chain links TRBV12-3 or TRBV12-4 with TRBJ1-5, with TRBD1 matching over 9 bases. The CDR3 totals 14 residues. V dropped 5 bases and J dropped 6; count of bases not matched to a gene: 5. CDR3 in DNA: TGTGCCAGCAGTCCGGGACAGGGAAGTCAGCCCCAGCATTTT. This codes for CASSPGQGSQPQHF.

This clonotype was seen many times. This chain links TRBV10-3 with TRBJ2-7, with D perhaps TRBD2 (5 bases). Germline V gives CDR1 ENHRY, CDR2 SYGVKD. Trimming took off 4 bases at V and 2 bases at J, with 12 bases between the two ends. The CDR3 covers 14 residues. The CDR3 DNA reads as TGTGCCATCAGTGTGGGCGGGCCGGCCTACGAGCAGTACTTC. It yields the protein CAISVGGPAYEQYF.

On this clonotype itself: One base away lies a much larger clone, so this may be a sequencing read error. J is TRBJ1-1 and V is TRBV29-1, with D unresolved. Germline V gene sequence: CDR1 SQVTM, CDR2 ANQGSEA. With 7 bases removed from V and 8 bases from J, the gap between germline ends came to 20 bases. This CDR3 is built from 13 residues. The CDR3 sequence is CSGDNRVTREAFF. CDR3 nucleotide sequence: TGCAGCGGCGATAACCGGGTAACACGAGAAGCTTTCTTT.

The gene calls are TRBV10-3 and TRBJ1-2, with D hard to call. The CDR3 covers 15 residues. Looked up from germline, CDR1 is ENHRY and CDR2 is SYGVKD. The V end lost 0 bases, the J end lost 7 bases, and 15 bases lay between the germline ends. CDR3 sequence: CAISESRGREPGYTF. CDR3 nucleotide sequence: TGTGCCATCAGTGAGTCACGGGGAAGGGAACCTGGCTACACCTTC.

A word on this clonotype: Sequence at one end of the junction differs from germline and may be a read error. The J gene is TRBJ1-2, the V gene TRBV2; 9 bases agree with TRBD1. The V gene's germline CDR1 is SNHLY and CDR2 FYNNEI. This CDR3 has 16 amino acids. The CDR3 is CDSTPFRDRAWHGYTF. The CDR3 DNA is TGTGACAGCACGCCGTTCCGGGACAGGGCTTGGCATGGCTACACCTTC.

The CDR3 DNA follows: TGTGCCAGCAGTTCAGAGGGGAGACATATGGATGAAAAACTGTTTTTT. Protein product: CASSSEGRHMDEKLFF. V gene TRBV28 combines with J gene TRBJ1-4; D might be TRBD1 (5 bases). The CDR3 has 16 amino acids. CDR1 and CDR2 (germline): MDHEN, SYDVKM. The V and J ends lost 4 bases and 6 bases respectively, with 18 bases between them.

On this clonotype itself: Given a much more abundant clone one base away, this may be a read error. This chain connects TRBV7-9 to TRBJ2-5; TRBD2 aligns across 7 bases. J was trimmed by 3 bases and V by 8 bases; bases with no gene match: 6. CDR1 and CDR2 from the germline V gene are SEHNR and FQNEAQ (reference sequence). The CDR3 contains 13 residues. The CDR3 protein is CASGQRGKETQYF. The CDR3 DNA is TGTGCCAGCGGCCAGCGGGGCAAAGAGACCCAGTACTTC.

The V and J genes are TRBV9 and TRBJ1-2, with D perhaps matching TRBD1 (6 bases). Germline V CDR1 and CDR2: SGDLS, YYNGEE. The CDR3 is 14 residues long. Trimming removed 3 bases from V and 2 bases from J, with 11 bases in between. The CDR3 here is CASSGTGTNYGYTF. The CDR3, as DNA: TGTGCCAGCAGCGGAACAGGGACCAACTATGGCTACACCTTC.

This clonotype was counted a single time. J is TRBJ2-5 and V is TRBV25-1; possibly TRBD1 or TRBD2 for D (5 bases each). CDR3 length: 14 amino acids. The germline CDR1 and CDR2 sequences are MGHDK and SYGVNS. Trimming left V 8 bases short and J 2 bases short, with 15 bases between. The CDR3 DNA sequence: TGTGCCAGCCGGGACGGAATGACTCAAGAGACCCAGTACTTC. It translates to CASRDGMTQETQYF.

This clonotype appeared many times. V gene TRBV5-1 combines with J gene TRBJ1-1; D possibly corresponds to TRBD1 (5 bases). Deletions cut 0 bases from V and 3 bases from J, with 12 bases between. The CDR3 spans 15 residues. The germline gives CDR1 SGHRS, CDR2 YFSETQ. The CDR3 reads CASSLGQGLDTEAFF. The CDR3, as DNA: TGCGCCAGCAGCTTGGGTCAGGGATTGGACACTGAAGCTTTCTTT.

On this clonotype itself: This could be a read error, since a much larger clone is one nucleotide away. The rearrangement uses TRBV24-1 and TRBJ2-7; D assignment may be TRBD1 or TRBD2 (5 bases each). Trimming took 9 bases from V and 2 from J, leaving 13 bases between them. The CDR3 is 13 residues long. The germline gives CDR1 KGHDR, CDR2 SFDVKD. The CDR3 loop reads CATDGADTYEQYF. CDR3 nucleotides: TGTGCCACCGACGGGGCGGATACCTACGAGCAGTACTTC.

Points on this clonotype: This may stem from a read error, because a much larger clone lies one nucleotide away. DNA for the CDR3: TGTGCCAGCAGCCCAGGGGCAGTCCATGGCTACACCTTC. Its protein is CASSPGAVHGYTF. The chain joins TRBV7-9 to TRBJ1-2; a weak D match, TRBD1 (6 bases). V lost 5 bases and J lost 6, with 13 bases in between. Germline CDR1 is SEHNR and CDR2 is FQNEAQ (reference sequence). The CDR3 has 13 amino acids.

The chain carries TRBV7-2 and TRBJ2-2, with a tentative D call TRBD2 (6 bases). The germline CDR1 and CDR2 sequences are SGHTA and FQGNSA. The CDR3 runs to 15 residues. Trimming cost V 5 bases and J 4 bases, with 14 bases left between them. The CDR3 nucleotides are TGTGCCAGCAGCACCCGGGGAGCGGGCACCGGGGAGCTGTTTTTT. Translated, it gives CASSTRGAGTGELFF.